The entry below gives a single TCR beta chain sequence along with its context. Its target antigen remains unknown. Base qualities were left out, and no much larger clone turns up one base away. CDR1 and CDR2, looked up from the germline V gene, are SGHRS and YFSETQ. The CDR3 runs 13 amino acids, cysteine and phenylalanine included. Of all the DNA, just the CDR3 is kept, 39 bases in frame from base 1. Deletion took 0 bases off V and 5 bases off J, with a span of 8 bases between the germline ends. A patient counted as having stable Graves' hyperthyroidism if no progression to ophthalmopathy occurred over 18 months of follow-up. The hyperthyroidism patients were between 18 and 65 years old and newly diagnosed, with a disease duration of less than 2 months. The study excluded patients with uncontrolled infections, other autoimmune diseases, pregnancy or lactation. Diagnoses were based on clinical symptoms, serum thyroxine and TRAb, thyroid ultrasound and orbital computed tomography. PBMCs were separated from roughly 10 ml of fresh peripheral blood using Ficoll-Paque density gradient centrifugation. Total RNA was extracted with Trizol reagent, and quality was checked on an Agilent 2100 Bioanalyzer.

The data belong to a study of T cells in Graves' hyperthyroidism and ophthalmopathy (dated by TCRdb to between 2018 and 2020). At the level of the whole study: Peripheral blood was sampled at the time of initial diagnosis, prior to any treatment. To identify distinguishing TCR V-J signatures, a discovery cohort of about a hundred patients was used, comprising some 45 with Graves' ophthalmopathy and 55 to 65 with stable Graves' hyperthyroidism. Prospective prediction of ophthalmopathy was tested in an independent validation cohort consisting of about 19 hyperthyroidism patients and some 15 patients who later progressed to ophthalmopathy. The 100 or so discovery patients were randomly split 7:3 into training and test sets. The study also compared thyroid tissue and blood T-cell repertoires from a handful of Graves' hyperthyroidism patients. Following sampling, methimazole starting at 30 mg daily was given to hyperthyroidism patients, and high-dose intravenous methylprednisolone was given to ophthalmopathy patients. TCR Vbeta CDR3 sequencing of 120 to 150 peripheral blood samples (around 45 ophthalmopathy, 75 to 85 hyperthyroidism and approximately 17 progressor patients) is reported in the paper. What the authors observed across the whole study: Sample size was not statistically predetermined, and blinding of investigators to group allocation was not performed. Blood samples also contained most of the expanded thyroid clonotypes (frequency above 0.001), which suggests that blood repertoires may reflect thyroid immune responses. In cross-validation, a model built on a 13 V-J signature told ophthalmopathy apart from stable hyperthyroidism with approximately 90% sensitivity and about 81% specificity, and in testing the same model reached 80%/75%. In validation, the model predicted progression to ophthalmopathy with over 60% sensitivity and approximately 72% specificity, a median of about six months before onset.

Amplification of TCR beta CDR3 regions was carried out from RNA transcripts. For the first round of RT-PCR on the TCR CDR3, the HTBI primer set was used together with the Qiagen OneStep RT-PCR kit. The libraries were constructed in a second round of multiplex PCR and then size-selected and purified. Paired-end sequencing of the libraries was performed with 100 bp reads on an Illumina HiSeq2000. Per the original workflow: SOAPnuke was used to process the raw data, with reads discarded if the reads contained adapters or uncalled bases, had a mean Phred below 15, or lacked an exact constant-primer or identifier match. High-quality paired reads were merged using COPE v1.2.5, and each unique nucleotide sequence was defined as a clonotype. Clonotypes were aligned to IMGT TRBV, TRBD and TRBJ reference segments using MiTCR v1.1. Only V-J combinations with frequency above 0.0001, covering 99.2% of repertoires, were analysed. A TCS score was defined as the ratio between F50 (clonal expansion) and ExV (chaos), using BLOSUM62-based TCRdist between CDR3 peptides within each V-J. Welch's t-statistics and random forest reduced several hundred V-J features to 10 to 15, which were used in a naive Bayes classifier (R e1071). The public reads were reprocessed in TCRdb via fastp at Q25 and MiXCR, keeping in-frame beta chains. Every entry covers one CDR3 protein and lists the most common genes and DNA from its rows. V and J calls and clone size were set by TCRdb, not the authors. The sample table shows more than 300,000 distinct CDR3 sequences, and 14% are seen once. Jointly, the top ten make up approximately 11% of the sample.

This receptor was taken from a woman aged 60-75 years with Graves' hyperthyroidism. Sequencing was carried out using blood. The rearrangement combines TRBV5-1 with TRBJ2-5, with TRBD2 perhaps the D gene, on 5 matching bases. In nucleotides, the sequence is TGCGCCAGCAGCTTGGCTGCGGGCGAGACCCAGTACTTC. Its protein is CASSLAAGETQYF. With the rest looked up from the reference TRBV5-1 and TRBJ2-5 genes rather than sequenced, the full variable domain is KAGVTQTPRYLIKTRGQQVTLSCSPISGHRSVSWYQQTPGQGLQFLFEYFSETQRNKGNFPGRFSGRQFSNSRSEMNVSTLELGDSALYLCASSLAAGETQYFGPGTRLLVL.